Listed below are T cell receptor beta chains from one sample, sequenced in a study of blood T cell repertoires in COVID-19. Some clones are missing from TCRdb's copy, which holds only in-frame ones; the method was immunoSEQ multiplex PCR. The table includes some 130,000 clones, approximately 82% detected once. Sequences were obtained from peripheral blood. Receptor source: a man in his sixties who had recovered from COVID-19. Both conserved end residues are part of each CDR3. D genes are given only for firm matches. Rows may omit the clone size; those that give it use once, few, many or a size class.

CDR3: CASSEPRNLQETQYF; DNA: TGTGCCAGCAGTGAACCCAGGAACCTACAAGAGACCCAGTACTTC; size: .; D: .; V: TRBV6-1; J: TRBJ2-5
CDR3: CASSSPYGSSYEQYF; DNA: TGTGCCAGCAGCTCCCCCTACGGGAGCTCCTACGAGCAGTACTTC; size: .; D: .; V: TRBV7-9; J: TRBJ2-7
CDR3: CASSLTGGTEAFF; DNA: TGTGCCAGCAGCTTGACAGGGGGCACTGAAGCTTTCTTT; size: once; D: TRBD1; V: TRBV7-3; J: TRBJ1-1
CDR3: CASMRQAGAFF; DNA: TGTGCCAGCATGAGGCAGGCGGGAGCTTTCTTT; size: .; D: .; V: TRBV6-6; J: TRBJ1-1
CDR3: CASSSDRGLTDTQYF; DNA: TGCGCCAGCAGCTCGGACAGGGGACTCACAGATACGCAGTATTTT; size: .; D: TRBD1; V: TRBV5-1; J: TRBJ2-3
CDR3: CATNLGASQPQHF; DNA: TGTGCCACCAACCTAGGGGCTAGTCAGCCCCAGCATTTT; size: .; D: .; V: TRBV2; J: TRBJ1-5
CDR3: CASSSLAGVSGEQFF; DNA: TGTGCCAGCAGTTCCTTAGCGGGAGTAAGCGGTGAGCAGTTCTTC; size: .; D: TRBD2; V: TRBV28; J: TRBJ2-1
CDR3: CASSPRTSGGLSTDTQYF; DNA: TGTGCCAGCAGTCCCAGGACTAGCGGGGGGCTCAGCACAGATACGCAGTATTTT; size: .; D: TRBD2; V: TRBV6-2/TRBV6-3; J: TRBJ2-3
CDR3: CASSEPPSVTLHF; DNA: TGTGCCAGCAGTGAACCCCCTTCTGTTACCCTCCACTTT; size: .; D: .; V: TRBV6-1; J: TRBJ1-6
CDR3: CASSLARGAGMETQYF; DNA: TGTGCCAGCAGCTTAGCGCGGGGCGCGGGTATGGAGACCCAGTACTTC; size: .; D: .; V: TRBV11-2; J: TRBJ2-5
CDR3: CASSYSNRGPYNEQFF; DNA: TGTGCCAGCAGTTACTCGAACAGGGGGCCCTACAATGAGCAGTTCTTC; size: many; D: TRBD1; V: TRBV6-5; J: TRBJ2-1
CDR3: CASQLGSYNSPLHF; DNA: TGTGCCAGCCAGCTAGGCTCCTATAATTCACCCCTCCACTTT; size: .; D: .; V: TRBV2; J: TRBJ1-6
CDR3: CASSLEDGSSYNSPLHF; DNA: TGTGCCAGCAGCTTAGAAGACGGGAGCTCCTATAATTCACCCCTCCACTTT; size: .; D: .; V: TRBV7-8; J: TRBJ1-6
CDR3: CASSFEERTEAFF; DNA: TGTGCCAGCAGTTTCGAGGAAAGGACTGAAGCTTTCTTT; size: few; D: .; V: TRBV28; J: TRBJ1-1
CDR3: CASSHSPAGQGALGYTF; DNA: TGTGCCAGCAGCCACTCCCCCGCGGGACAGGGGGCGTTAGGCTACACCTTC; size: .; D: TRBD1; V: TRBV3-1/TRBV3-2; J: TRBJ1-2
CDR3: CAWSGRDPGELFF; DNA: TGTGCCTGGAGTGGCAGGGATCCCGGGGAGCTGTTTTTT; size: .; D: .; V: TRBV30; J: TRBJ2-2
CDR3: CASSLGSGTSSSEQYF; DNA: TGTGCCAGCAGCTTAGGTTCCGGGACTAGCTCCAGCGAGCAGTACTTC; size: once; D: TRBD2; V: TRBV11-1; J: TRBJ2-7
CDR3: CASSGEDQPQHF; DNA: TGTGCCAGCAGCGGGGAGGATCAGCCCCAGCATTTT; size: .; D: .; V: TRBV28; J: TRBJ1-5
CDR3: CASSGLPGDTQYF; DNA: TGTGCCAGCAGCGGACTCCCTGGGGATACGCAGTATTTT; size: .; D: .; V: TRBV5-4; J: TRBJ2-3
CDR3: CASSISGMNTGELFF; DNA: TGTGCCAGTAGTATATCCGGGATGAACACCGGGGAGCTGTTTTTT; size: .; D: .; V: TRBV19; J: TRBJ2-2
CDR3: CASSPTGGLEKLFF; DNA: TGCGCCAGCAGCCCGACAGGGGGATTGGAAAAACTGTTTTTT; size: few; D: TRBD1; V: TRBV4-3; J: TRBJ1-4
CDR3: CSVALAGLPTQYF; DNA: TGCAGCGTTGCCCTAGCGGGGCTTCCCACGCAGTACTTC; size: .; D: TRBD2; V: TRBV29-1; J: TRBJ2-7
CDR3: CASSFAEVLNYGYTF; DNA: TGTGCCAGCAGCTTTGCCGAGGTACTTAACTATGGCTACACCTTC; size: .; D: .; V: TRBV7-2; J: TRBJ1-2
CDR3: CASSSSTGVNTEAFF; DNA: TGCGCCAGCAGCTCGTCTACAGGAGTTAACACTGAAGCTTTCTTT; size: .; D: .; V: TRBV4-3; J: TRBJ1-1
CDR3: CASSYSAEGYTDTQYF; DNA: TGTGCCAGCAGTTACTCGGCAGAGGGATACACAGATACGCAGTATTTT; size: .; D: .; V: TRBV6-5; J: TRBJ2-3
CDR3: CASSLDLSGGNEQYF; DNA: TGCGCCAGCAGCTTGGACCTATCCGGGGGGAACGAGCAGTACTTC; size: .; D: TRBD2; V: TRBV5-1; J: TRBJ2-7
CDR3: CASSRSPTESNVLTF; DNA: TGTGCCAGCAGTCGTAGCCCTACTGAGTCCAACGTCCTGACTTTC; size: .; D: .; V: TRBV9; J: TRBJ2-6
CDR3: CASSEWGVSGNTIYF; DNA: TGTGCCAGCAGTGAGTGGGGCGTCTCTGGAAACACCATATATTTT; size: .; D: .; V: TRBV6-1; J: TRBJ1-3
CDR3: CASRGTDTFAQETQYF; DNA: TGTGCCAGCCGAGGGACAGATACTTTCGCTCAAGAGACCCAGTACTTC; size: .; D: TRBD1; V: TRBV18; J: TRBJ2-5
CDR3: CASSLGGTVETQYF; DNA: TGTGCTAGCAGCTTAGGGGGGACAGTGGAGACCCAGTACTTC; size: .; D: .; V: TRBV7-7; J: TRBJ2-5
CDR3: CASSPWSASETQYF; DNA: TGTGCCAGCAGCCCCTGGAGCGCGTCAGAGACCCAGTACTTC; size: .; D: .; V: TRBV3-1/TRBV3-2; J: TRBJ2-5
CDR3: CASSQVGGEQYF; DNA: TGCGCCAGCAGCCAAGTGGGAGGGGAGCAGTACTTC; size: few; D: TRBD2; V: TRBV4-3; J: TRBJ2-7
CDR3: CASSQDISGRRETQYF; DNA: TGCGCCAGCAGCCAAGACATTAGCGGGAGAAGAGAGACCCAGTACTTC; size: .; D: TRBD2; V: TRBV4-1; J: TRBJ2-5
CDR3: CASSLSGGSYNEQFF; DNA: TGTGCCAGCAGCTTGTCAGGGGGCTCCTACAATGAGCAGTTCTTC; size: .; D: TRBD1; V: TRBV5-6; J: TRBJ2-1
CDR3: CASSSTSGGAAGTGELFF; DNA: TGTGCCAGCAGCTCGACTAGCGGGGGGGCCGCCGGCACCGGGGAGCTGTTTTTT; size: .; D: TRBD2; V: TRBV7-2; J: TRBJ2-2
CDR3: CASSPVTGQEQYF; DNA: TGTGCCAGCAGCCCAGTGACAGGGCAAGAGCAGTACTTC; size: few; D: TRBD1; V: TRBV11-3; J: TRBJ2-7
CDR3: CASSLRADSNTEAFF; DNA: TGCGCCAGCAGCTTGCGGGCGGACTCGAACACTGAAGCTTTCTTT; size: .; D: .; V: TRBV5-1; J: TRBJ1-1
CDR3: CASGAGGPADTQYF; DNA: TGTGCCAGCGGGGCGGGGGGGCCGGCAGATACGCAGTATTTT; size: .; D: TRBD2; V: TRBV2; J: TRBJ2-3
CDR3: CASSVVSSSGGTDTQYF; DNA: TGTGCCAGCAGCGTAGTATCGTCTAGCGGAGGCACAGATACGCAGTATTTT; size: .; D: TRBD2; V: TRBV9; J: TRBJ2-3
CDR3: CASSEAEAVHQPQHF; DNA: TGTGCCAGCAGTGAAGCGGAGGCAGTGCATCAGCCCCAGCATTTT; size: .; D: .; V: TRBV2; J: TRBJ1-5
CDR3: CASSWTGGRETQYF; DNA: TGTGCCAGTAGCTGGACAGGGGGCCGGGAGACCCAGTACTTC; size: .; D: TRBD1; V: TRBV19; J: TRBJ2-5
CDR3: CASGSGYNEQFF; DNA: TGTGCCAGTGGGTCGGGTTACAATGAGCAGTTCTTC; size: .; D: .; V: TRBV6-6; J: TRBJ2-1
CDR3: CASRGERGFNEQFF; DNA: TGTGCCAGCAGGGGGGAGCGGGGGTTCAATGAGCAGTTCTTC; size: .; D: TRBD2; V: TRBV4-2; J: TRBJ2-1
CDR3: CASSVDRVSTDTQYF; DNA: TGTGCCAGCAGCGTGGACAGGGTCAGCACAGATACGCAGTATTTT; size: once; D: TRBD1; V: TRBV7-2; J: TRBJ2-3
CDR3: CASSPDRGNEKLFF; DNA: TGTGCCAGCAGCCCGGACAGGGGAAATGAAAAACTGTTTTTT; size: .; D: TRBD1; V: TRBV2; J: TRBJ1-4
CDR3: CASTDRGSYGYTF; DNA: TGTGCCAGCACAGACAGGGGTAGCTATGGCTACACCTTC; size: .; D: TRBD1; V: TRBV5-8; J: TRBJ1-2
CDR3: CASSVWRVSTGYEQYF; DNA: TGTGCCAGCAGTGTCTGGAGGGTCTCCACGGGATACGAGCAGTACTTC; size: few; D: .; V: TRBV25-1; J: TRBJ2-7
CDR3: CASTPSGSGNTIYF; DNA: TGTGCCAGTACCCCGAGCGGGTCCGGAAACACCATATATTTT; size: few; D: .; V: TRBV19; J: TRBJ1-3
CDR3: CASSFFPGQGLQETQYF; DNA: TGTGCCAGCAGCTTCTTTCCGGGACAGGGCCTCCAAGAGACCCAGTACTTC; size: .; D: TRBD1; V: TRBV7-2; J: TRBJ2-5
CDR3: CASRAGRNTEAFF; DNA: TGTGCCAGCAGAGCAGGGCGGAACACTGAAGCTTTCTTT; size: .; D: .; V: TRBV11-2; J: TRBJ1-1
CDR3: CASSPLLAGGSDTQYF; DNA: TGTGCCAGCAGTCCCCTCCTAGCGGGAGGGTCCGATACGCAGTATTTT; size: .; D: TRBD2; V: TRBV27; J: TRBJ2-3
CDR3: CASSLRQTNNEKLFF; DNA: TGTGCCAGCAGTTTGAGGCAGACGAATAATGAAAAACTGTTTTTT; size: .; D: .; V: TRBV28; J: TRBJ1-4
CDR3: CASSLRAGGSIGELFF; DNA: TGTGCCAGCAGCTTACGAGCGGGGGGGTCCATCGGGGAGCTGTTTTTT; size: few; D: TRBD2; V: TRBV7-2; J: TRBJ2-2
CDR3: CAWSVPGRNTEAFF; DNA: TGTGCCTGGAGTGTTCCAGGCCGGAACACTGAAGCTTTCTTT; size: .; D: .; V: TRBV30; J: TRBJ1-1
CDR3: CASSLTGTSGTNTGELFF; DNA: TGTGCCAGCAGCTTAACCGGGACTAGCGGAACTAACACCGGGGAGCTGTTTTTT; size: .; D: TRBD2; V: TRBV7-8; J: TRBJ2-2